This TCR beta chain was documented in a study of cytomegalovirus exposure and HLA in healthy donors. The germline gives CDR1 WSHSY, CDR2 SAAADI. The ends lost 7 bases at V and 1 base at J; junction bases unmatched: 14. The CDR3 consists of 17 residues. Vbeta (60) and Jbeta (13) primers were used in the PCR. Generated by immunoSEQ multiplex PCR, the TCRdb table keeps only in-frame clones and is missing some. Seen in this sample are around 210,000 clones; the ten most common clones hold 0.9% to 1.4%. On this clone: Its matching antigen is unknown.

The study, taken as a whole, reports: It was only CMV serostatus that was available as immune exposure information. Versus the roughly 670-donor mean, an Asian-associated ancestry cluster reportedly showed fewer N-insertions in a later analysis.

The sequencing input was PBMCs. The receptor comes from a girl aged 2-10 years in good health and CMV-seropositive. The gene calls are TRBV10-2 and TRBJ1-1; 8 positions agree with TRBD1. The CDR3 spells CASTEWAAGTGNTEAFF. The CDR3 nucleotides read TGCGCCAGCACCGAATGGGCCGCCGGGACAGGGAACACTGAAGCTTTCTTT.